This note documents a single TCR beta chain sequence. The target of this receptor is not known. No clone much larger than this one lies a single base away; base qualities are absent. These data come from a study of OX40 agonist ivuxolimab in advanced cancers. Broadly, across the study: Ivuxolimab was a fully human IgG2 agonistic monoclonal antibody targeting the costimulatory receptor OX40 (CD134). Intravenous ivuxolimab was administered to patients every 2 weeks at six dose levels: 0.01, 0.1, 0.3, 1.5, 3 and 10 mg/kg. Among the roughly 52 dose-escalation patients, some 19 had hepatocellular carcinoma, roughly 15 melanoma, 9 renal cell carcinoma and 9 head and neck cancer. In the dose-escalation cohort, nearly 85% of patients were male, and the mean age was around 60 years with a range of roughly 20 to 80. Patients were allowed to have had prior anti-PD-1, anti-PD-L1 or anti-CTLA-4 therapy, and approximately 40% of the dose-escalation patients had been treated with checkpoint inhibitors. Partial responses occurred in three dose-escalation patients: two with cutaneous melanoma and one with hepatocellular carcinoma. The purpose of peripheral TCRbeta sequencing was to test whether ivuxolimab changed TCR sequence diversity and led to clonal T-cell expansion. The paper covers the monotherapy dose-escalation part of the phase I ivuxolimab trial, which included N ≈ 54 patients. Study-level results and caveats: Low levels of normalized T-cell clonal expansion were also seen in some nonresponding patients. Partial responders in the 0.1-3.0 mg/kg groups had among the lowest normalized peripheral clonal expansion, especially among CD8+ T cells. After ivuxolimab, CD8+ T cells had more expanded clones than CD4+ T cells on average. Antigen specificity was not determined for the clonally expanded peripheral T cells. Clonal expansion of both CD4+ and CD8+ blood T cells was observed from baseline to week 6 at doses 0.1 to 3.0 mg/kg.

For this chain, trimming is 6 bases at the V end and 1 base at the J end, and the number of junction bases without a gene match is 6. CDR1 and CDR2 are read off the germline V gene as SQVTM and ANQGSEA. Including the terminal cysteine and phenylalanine, the CDR3 comprises 13 residues. Only the CDR3 DNA stays, 39 bases, in frame from base 1. Genomic DNA was isolated from the sorted cells so that the TCRbeta CDR3 region could be sequenced. The immunoSEQ Assay was used to sequence the TCRbeta CDR3 regions. The source is immuneACCESS, and TCRdb retained only in-frame sequences with V and J called. Part of the clones is not carried over; for the studies checked, unresolved V genes explain less than half of this, and the remainder is unexplained. In this sample the table shows tens of thousands of clones, 75% to 85% of which occur a single time. The ten largest clones add up to about 37% of the sample.

Patients with autoimmune disease history or receiving systemic immunosuppression were excluded from the trial. Peripheral blood for TCR sequencing was collected from all dose cohorts at baseline, on cycle 4 day 1, and on cycle 7 day 1. Samples came from an open-label, multicenter, first-in-human phase I dose-escalation trial of ivuxolimab. Adults with locally advanced or metastatic head and neck squamous cell, hepatocellular, melanoma or renal cell carcinoma were enrolled in the trial. Before TCR sequencing, CD4+ and CD8+ T cells were separately sorted from peripheral blood. Recombination connected TRBV29-1 to TRBJ2-7; TRBD1 fits 7 bases in the junction. This TCR derives from an adult with an advanced solid tumor such as melanoma, head and neck, liver or kidney cancer. The material sequenced was CD4+ or CD8+ T cells sorted from blood, taken in a trial of the OX40 agonist ivuxolimab. This receptor carries the CDR3 CSVWDSPSYEQYF. The DNA sequence is as follows: TGCAGCGTGTGGGACAGTCCTTCCTACGAGCAGTACTTC.